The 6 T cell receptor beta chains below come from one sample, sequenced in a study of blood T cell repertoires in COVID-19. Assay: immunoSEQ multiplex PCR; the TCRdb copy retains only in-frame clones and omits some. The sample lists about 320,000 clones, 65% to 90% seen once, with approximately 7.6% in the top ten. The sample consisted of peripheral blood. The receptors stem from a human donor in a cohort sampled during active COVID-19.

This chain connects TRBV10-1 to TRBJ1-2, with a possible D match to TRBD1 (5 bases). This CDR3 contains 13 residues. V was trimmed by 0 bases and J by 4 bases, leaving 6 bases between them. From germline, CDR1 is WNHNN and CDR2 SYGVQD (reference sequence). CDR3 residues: CASSESRGYGYTF. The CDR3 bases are TGCGCCAGCAGTGAGTCAAGGGGCTATGGCTACACCTTC.

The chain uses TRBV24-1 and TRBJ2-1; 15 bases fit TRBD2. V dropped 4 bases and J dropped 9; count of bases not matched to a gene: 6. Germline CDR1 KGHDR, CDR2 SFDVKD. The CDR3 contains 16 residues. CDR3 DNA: TGTGCCACCAGTGAACCCGGGACTAGCGGGGGGTTTGAGCAGTTCTTC. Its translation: CATSEPGTSGGFEQFF.

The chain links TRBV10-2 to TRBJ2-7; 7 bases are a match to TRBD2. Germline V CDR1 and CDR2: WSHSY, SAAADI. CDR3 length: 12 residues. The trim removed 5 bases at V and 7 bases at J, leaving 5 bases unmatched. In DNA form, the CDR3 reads TGCGCCAGCAGTCCCGCGCGGGGGGAGCAGTACTTC. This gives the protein CASSPARGEQYF.

CDR3 sequence reads: CASSFSGNSNQPQHF. CDR3 nucleotides: TGTGCCAGCAGTTTTAGTGGTAATAGCAATCAGCCCCAGCATTTT. The chain has TRBV27 and TRBJ1-5; no firm D call. Trimming pared 3 bases from V and 0 bases from J, leaving 9 bases between. CDR3 length: 15 residues. Germline CDR1 is MNHEY and CDR2 is SMNVEV (reference sequence).

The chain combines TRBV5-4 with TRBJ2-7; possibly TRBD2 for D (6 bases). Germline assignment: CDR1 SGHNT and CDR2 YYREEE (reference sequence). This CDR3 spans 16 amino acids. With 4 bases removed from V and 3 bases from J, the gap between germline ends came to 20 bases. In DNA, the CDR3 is TGTGCCAGCAGCCTTCTAGCGTCTGGAGACAGCTACGAGCAGTACTTC. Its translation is CASSLLASGDSYEQYF.

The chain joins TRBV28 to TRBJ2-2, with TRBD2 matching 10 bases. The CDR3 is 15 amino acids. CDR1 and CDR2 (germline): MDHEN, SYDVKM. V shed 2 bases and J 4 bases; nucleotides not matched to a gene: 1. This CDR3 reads CASSLASGGTGELFF. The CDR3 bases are TGTGCCAGCAGTTTAGCTAGCGGGGGCACCGGGGAGCTGTTTTTT.